This passage covers 18 T cell receptor beta chains from one sample sequenced in a study of T cell repertoires in cytomegalovirus infection. Their cognate antigens are unknown. Each CDR3 protein is one row after TCRdb ran MiXCR on the reads. The sample lists about 360,000 distinct CDR3 sequences, about 35% seen once, with about 13% in the top ten. This material consisted of cultured PBMCs, taken from culture after CMV antigen stimulation. These receptors were taken from a human donor in good health (CMV status not recorded). Some clones in this sample may be carry-over from other donors' samples.

The chain links TRBV6-5 to TRBJ2-4; weak D call: TRBD1 (7 bases). Looked up from germline, CDR1 is MNHEY and CDR2 is SVGAGI. The CDR3 has 19 amino acids. With 4 bases removed from V and 0 bases from J, the gap between germline ends came to 22 bases. The CDR3 DNA reads TGTGCCAGCAGTTTCTCGCCTTCTCGACAGGGACTAGCCAAAAACATTCAGTACTTC. Protein: CASSFSPSRQGLAKNIQYF.

This clonotype was picked up a small number of times. Here the CDR3 DNA reads TGTGCCAGCAGTCCAACAGGGGTCGAGCAGTACGTC. Translation: CASSPTGVEQYV. This rearrangement joins TRBV12-3 or TRBV12-4 to TRBJ2-7; 7 bases are a match to TRBD1. This CDR3 is 12 amino acids long. V was clipped by 5 bases and J by 6 bases; unmatched bases: 4.

V and J are TRBV7-4 and TRBJ1-1, with D maybe TRBD1 (5 bases). V was cut by 6 bases and J by 1 base, with 9 bases left in between. CDR3 length equals 13 residues. Germline V gene sequence: CDR1 SGHVT, CDR2 SQSDAQ. Here the CDR3 DNA reads TGTGCCAGCAGTCGGGGGGAGAACACTGAAGCTTTCTTT. Translated, it gives CASSRGENTEAFF. The full variable domain, completed using reference TRBV7-4 and TRBJ1-1, is GAGVSQSPRYKVAKRGRDVALRCDSISGHVTLYWYRQTLGQGSEVLTYSQSDAQRDKSGRPSGRFSAERPERSVSTLKIQRTEQGDSAVYLCASSRGENTEAFFGQGTRLTVV.

This chain connects TRBV9 to TRBJ2-7; D is unresolved. The CDR3 is made up of 13 amino acids. Trimming took 10 bases from V and 0 from J, leaving 14 bases between them. The germline CDR1 and CDR2 sequences are SGDLS and YYNGEE. Here the CDR3 reads CASSYDVSYEQYF. DNA for the CDR3: TGTGCCTCCTCTTATGACGTCTCCTACGAGCAGTACTTC.

There are many counts of this clonotype. The genes are TRBV7-2 and TRBJ2-3; D tentatively fits TRBD1 or TRBD2 (5 bases each). CDR1 SGHTA and CDR2 FQGNSA come from the germline V gene. The CDR3 is 14 residues long. Trimming pared 6 bases from V and 3 bases from J, leaving 13 bases between. The DNA of the CDR3 is TGTGCCAGCAGTAGGGACCCCCGTACAGATACGCAGTATTTT. This gives the protein CASSRDPRTDTQYF.

The chain uses TRBV7-6 and TRBJ1-6; no definite D call. The CDR3 sequence is 16 residues long. Germline V CDR1 and CDR2: SGHVS, FNYEAQ. Trimming shortened V by 6 bases and J by 10 bases, and 22 bases separated the two germline ends. The CDR3: CASSLIPLRSVSPLHF. Written as DNA, the CDR3 is TGTGCCAGCAGTTTGATCCCTTTGCGGTCGGTCTCACCCCTCCACTTT.

V gene TRBV7-9 combines with J gene TRBJ1-6, with 7 bases lining up with TRBD1. V was clipped by 5 bases and J by 5 bases; unmatched bases: 6. This CDR3 contains 15 residues. The V gene's germline CDR1 is SEHNR and CDR2 FQNEAQ (reference sequence). CDR3 DNA: TGTGCCAGCAGCAGCCGGGACAGTCATAATTCACCCCTCCACTTT. Translation gives CASSSRDSHNSPLHF.

This clonotype was observed many times. Here the CDR3 reads CASSLSPNQPQHF. In DNA, the CDR3 is TGTGCCAGCAGCTTGAGCCCTAATCAGCCCCAGCATTTT. This chain links TRBV11-2 with TRBJ1-5; no definite D call. Germline CDR1 is SGHAT and CDR2 is FQNNGV. V lost 3 bases and J lost 4, with 7 bases in between. The CDR3 is 13 residues long.

This clonotype occurred a few times. V gene TRBV19 combines with J gene TRBJ2-2, with 7 nucleotides matching TRBD1. V dropped 4 bases and J dropped 4; count of bases not matched to a gene: 6. This CDR3 has 15 residues. The germline V gene encodes CDR1 LNHDA and CDR2 SQIVND (reference sequence). The CDR3 protein is CASSTYRGGTGELFF. CDR3 DNA: TGTGCCAGTAGTACCTACAGGGGTGGCACCGGGGAGCTGTTTTTT.

This clonotype turned up a few times. The rearrangement links TRBV5-6 to TRBJ1-2; 7 bases match TRBD1. V shed 3 bases, J shed 6 bases, and the junction held 14 bases outside the gene matches. CDR3 length: 16 residues. The germline gives CDR1 SGHDT, CDR2 YYEEEE. CDR3 nucleotides: TGTGCCAGCAGCTCCAAGGGACAGATCTCACTTGATGGCTACACCTTC. Its translation: CASSSKGQISLDGYTF.

This clonotype has just a few counts. The rearrangement links TRBV28 to TRBJ1-3, with D uncertain. Trimming stripped 11 bases from V and 1 base from J, with 6 bases between. The CDR3 has 11 residues. Per the germline V gene, CDR1 is MDHEN and CDR2 is SYDVKM. CDR3 nucleotides: TGTGCCGGACTATCTGGAAACACCATATATTTT. It is translated as CAGLSGNTIYF. The variable domain in full, completed from reference TRBV28 and TRBJ1-3, reads DVKVTQSSRYLVKRTGEKVFLECVQDMDHENMFWYRQDPGLGLRLIYFSYDVKMKEKGDIPEGYSVSREKKERFSLILESASTNQTSMYLCAGLSGNTIYFGEGSWLTVV.

In this sample, this clonotype turned up a few times. This chain uses TRBV5-1 with TRBJ2-3; TRBD2 matches 11 bases. There are 18 residues in the CDR3. Germline loops: CDR1 SGHRS, CDR2 YFSETQ. V shed 1 base, J shed 0 bases, and the junction held 7 bases outside the gene matches. CDR3 residues: CASSLKRLAGPSTDTQYF. CDR3 sequence (DNA): TGCGCCAGCAGCTTGAAAAGACTAGCGGGACCTAGCACAGATACGCAGTATTTT.

The chain combines TRBV4-3 with TRBJ1-2, with 10 nucleotides matching TRBD1. J gave up 5 bases and V 0 bases, and 9 bases lay outside the gene matches. Germline CDR1 reads LGHNA; CDR2 reads YSLEER. The CDR3 sequence is 17 residues long. CDR3 protein: CASSQEISRTGGYGYTF. DNA for the CDR3: TGCGCCAGCAGCCAAGAGATCTCCCGGACAGGGGGTTATGGCTACACCTTC.

The rearrangement joins TRBV5-4 to TRBJ2-3; unclear D gene. Germline lookup yields CDR1 SGHNT and CDR2 YYREEE (reference sequence). The V and J ends lost 1 base and 4 bases respectively, with 13 bases between them. The CDR3 consists of 15 residues. CDR3 sequence: CASSLRAGAPDTQYF. The CDR3 bases are TGTGCCAGCAGCTTGAGGGCTGGCGCCCCAGATACGCAGTATTTT.

This clonotype was found a few times. The chain recombines TRBV19 with TRBJ1-3, with no clear D. V shed 1 base and J shed 0 bases, with 10 bases lying between them. CDR1 and CDR2 from the germline V gene are LNHDA and SQIVND (reference sequence). This CDR3 contains 16 residues. The CDR3 region has the DNA TGTGCCAGTAGTATAGGCGGACGACACTCTGGAAACACCATATATTTT. This sequence encodes CASSIGGRHSGNTIYF.

This clonotype was found a few times. The chain couples TRBV12-3 or TRBV12-4 to TRBJ2-1; possible D gene TRBD2, 7 bases. Trimming left V 3 bases short and J 8 bases short, with 11 bases between. This CDR3 comprises 13 residues. CDR3 DNA sequence: TGTGCCAGCAGTTTGGGGGGGGGCGATGAGCAGTTCTTC. Translation gives CASSLGGGDEQFF.

This chain links TRBV4-1 with TRBJ1-1, with D perhaps TRBD1 (6 bases). The V end was cut by 3 bases, the J end by 5 bases, with 16 bases between. CDR1 and CDR2 from the germline V gene are MGHRA and YSYEKL. The CDR3 is 15 residues long. The CDR3 loop is CASSQVWTERTEAFF. As DNA, the CDR3 is TGCGCCAGCAGCCAGGTATGGACAGAGAGGACTGAAGCTTTCTTT.

The gene calls are TRBV6-6 and TRBJ2-1; TRBD2 agrees at 10 bases. J gave up 8 bases and V 4 bases, and 2 bases lay outside the gene matches. Germline V gene data show CDR1 as MNHNY and CDR2 as SVGAGI (reference sequence). CDR3 length: 13 residues. CDR3 residues: CASSWLAGDEQFF. The CDR3 coding sequence is TGTGCCAGCAGTTGGCTAGCGGGAGATGAGCAGTTCTTC.